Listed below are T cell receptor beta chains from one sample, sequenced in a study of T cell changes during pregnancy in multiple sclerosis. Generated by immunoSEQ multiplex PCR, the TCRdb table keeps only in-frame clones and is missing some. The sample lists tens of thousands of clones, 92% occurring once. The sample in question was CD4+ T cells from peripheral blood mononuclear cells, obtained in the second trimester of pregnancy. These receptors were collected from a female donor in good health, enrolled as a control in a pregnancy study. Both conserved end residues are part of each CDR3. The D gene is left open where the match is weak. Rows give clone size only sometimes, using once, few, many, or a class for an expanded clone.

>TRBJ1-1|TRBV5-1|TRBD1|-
CASSSSGQTTEAFF
TGCGCCAGCAGCTCCTCGGGACAGACGACTGAAGCTTTCTTT
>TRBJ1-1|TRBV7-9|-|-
CASSQTTTDTEAFF
TGTGCCAGCAGCCAAACAACGACTGACACTGAAGCTTTCTTT
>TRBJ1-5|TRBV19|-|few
CATRREDQPQHF
TGTGCCACCCGACGGGAGGATCAGCCCCAGCATTTT
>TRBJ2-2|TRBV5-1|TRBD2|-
CASSTGLAGRTGELFF
TGCGCCAGCAGCACGGGACTAGCGGGGCGAACCGGGGAGCTGTTTTTT
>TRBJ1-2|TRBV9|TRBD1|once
CASSVGTGHKSDYGYTF
TGTGCCAGCAGCGTGGGGACAGGTCATAAGTCGGACTATGGCTACACCTTC
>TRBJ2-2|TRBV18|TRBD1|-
CASSVRGTGAGELFF
TGTGCCAGCTCGGTCAGAGGGACAGGGGCCGGGGAGCTGTTTTTT
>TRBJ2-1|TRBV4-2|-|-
CASSQTDTYNEQFF
TGTGCCAGCAGCCAAACAGATACCTACAATGAGCAGTTCTTC
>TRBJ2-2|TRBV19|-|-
CASSIGQGRTGELFF
TGTGCCAGTAGTATCGGGCAGGGTCGAACCGGGGAGCTGTTTTTT
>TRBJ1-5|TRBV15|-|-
CATGVNLANQPQHF
TGTGCCACCGGGGTAAACCTAGCAAATCAGCCCCAGCATTTT
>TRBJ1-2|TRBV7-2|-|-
CASSKANRATNYGYTF
TGTGCCAGCAGCAAAGCCAACAGGGCCACTAACTATGGCTACACCTTC
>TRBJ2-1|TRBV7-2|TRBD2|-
CASSGGLAGASSYNEQFF
TGTGCCAGCAGTGGGGGACTAGCGGGGGCGAGCTCCTACAATGAGCAGTTCTTC
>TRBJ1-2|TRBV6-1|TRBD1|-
CASSATGEGIYGYTF
TGTGCCAGCAGTGCGACAGGGGAGGGAATTTATGGCTACACCTTC
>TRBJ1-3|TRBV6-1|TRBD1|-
CANSLQGRVGNTIYF
TGTGCCAATTCGCTACAGGGGCGAGTTGGAAACACCATATATTTT
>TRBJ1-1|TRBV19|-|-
CASSSTLIQATGTEAFF
TGTGCCAGTAGTAGCACGCTAATACAGGCCACGGGCACTGAAGCTTTCTTT
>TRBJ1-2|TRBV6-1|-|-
CASSDRGYGYTF
TGTGCCAGCAGTGACAGAGGCTATGGCTACACCTTC
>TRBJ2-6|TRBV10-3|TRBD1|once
CAIGQGDGANVLTF
TGTGCCATTGGACAGGGGGACGGGGCCAACGTCCTGACTTTC
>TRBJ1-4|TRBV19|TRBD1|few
CASSSETGGLNEKLFF
TGTGCCAGTAGTAGTGAGACAGGGGGCCTTAATGAAAAACTGTTTTTT
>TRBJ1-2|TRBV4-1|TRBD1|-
CASSTRTTGERDYGYTF
TGCGCCAGCAGCACTCGAACGACAGGGGAAAGGGACTATGGCTACACCTTC
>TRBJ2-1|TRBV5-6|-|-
CASSQLREQFF
TGTGCCAGCAGCCAGTTACGTGAGCAGTTCTTC
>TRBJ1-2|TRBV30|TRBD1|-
CAWKRRGTGYGYTF
TGTGCCTGGAAAAGAAGGGGGACAGGGTATGGCTACACCTTC
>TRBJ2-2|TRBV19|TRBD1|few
CASGRQGNTGELFF
TGTGCCAGTGGAAGACAGGGTAACACCGGGGAGCTGTTTTTT
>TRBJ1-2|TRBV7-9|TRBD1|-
CASSRSDRGNYGYTF
TGTGCCAGCAGCCGGAGCGACAGGGGTAACTATGGCTACACCTTC
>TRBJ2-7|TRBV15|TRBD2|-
CATSREGTSGGHEQYF
TGTGCCACCAGCAGAGAAGGGACTAGCGGAGGTCACGAGCAGTACTTC
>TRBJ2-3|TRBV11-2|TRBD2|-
CASSPGRSSGGPSTDTQYF
TGTGCCAGCAGCCCAGGGCGGTCTAGCGGGGGCCCTAGCACAGATACGCAGTATTTT
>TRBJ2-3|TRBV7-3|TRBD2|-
CASSFGLAVDTQYF
TGTGCCAGCAGCTTCGGTCTAGCGGTGGATACGCAGTATTTT
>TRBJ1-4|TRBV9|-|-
CASSVGGLATNEKLFF
TGTGCCAGCAGCGTCGGGGGGCTCGCAACTAATGAAAAACTGTTTTTT
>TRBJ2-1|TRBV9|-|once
CASSLRAGKIPRFNEQFF
TGTGCCAGCAGCCTAAGGGCGGGGAAGATCCCCCGGTTCAATGAGCAGTTCTTC
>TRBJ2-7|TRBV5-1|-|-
CASSLESNSYEQYF
TGCGCCAGCAGCTTGGAATCCAACTCCTACGAGCAGTACTTC
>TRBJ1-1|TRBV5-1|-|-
CASSLGQGKTEAFF
TGCGCCAGCAGCTTGGGGCAGGGAAAGACTGAAGCTTTCTTT
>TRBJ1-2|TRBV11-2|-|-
CASSQIIRQTGHSGYTF
TGTGCCAGCAGCCAAATCATACGACAGACAGGCCATTCTGGCTACACCTTC
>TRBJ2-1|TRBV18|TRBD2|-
CASSPGGGSYNEQFF
TGTGCCAGCTCACCTGGGGGGGGCTCCTACAATGAGCAGTTCTTC